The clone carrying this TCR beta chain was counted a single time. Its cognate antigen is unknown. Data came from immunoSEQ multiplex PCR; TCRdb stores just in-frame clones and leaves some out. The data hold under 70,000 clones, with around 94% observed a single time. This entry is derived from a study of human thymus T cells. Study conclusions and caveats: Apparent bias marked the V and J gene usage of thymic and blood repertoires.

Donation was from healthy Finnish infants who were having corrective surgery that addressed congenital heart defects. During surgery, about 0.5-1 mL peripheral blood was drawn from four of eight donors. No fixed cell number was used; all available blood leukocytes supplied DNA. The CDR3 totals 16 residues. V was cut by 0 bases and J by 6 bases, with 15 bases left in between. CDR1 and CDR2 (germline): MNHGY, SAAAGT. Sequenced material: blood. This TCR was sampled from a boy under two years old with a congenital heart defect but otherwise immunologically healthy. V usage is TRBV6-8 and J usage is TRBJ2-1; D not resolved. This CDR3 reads CASSYSPKVPCNEQFF. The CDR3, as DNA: TGTGCCAGCAGTTACTCCCCAAAAGTCCCGTGCAATGAGCAGTTCTTC.